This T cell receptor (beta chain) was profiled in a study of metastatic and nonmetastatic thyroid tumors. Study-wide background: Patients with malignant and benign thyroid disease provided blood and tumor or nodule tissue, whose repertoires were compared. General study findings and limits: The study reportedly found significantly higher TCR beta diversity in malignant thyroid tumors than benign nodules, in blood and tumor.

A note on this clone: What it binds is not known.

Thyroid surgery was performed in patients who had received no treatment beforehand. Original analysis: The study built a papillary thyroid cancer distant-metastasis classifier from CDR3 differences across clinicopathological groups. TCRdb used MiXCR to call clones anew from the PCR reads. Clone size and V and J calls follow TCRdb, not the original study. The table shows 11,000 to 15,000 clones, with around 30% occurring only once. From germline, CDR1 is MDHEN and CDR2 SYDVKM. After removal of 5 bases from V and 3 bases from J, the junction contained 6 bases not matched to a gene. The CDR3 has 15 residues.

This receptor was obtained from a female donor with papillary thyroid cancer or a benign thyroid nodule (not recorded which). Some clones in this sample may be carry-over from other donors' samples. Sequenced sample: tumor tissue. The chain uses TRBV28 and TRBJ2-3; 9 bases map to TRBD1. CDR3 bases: TGTGCCAGCAGTCCCCGGGGACAGGGAACAGATACGCAGTATTTT. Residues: CASSPRGQGTDTQYF.